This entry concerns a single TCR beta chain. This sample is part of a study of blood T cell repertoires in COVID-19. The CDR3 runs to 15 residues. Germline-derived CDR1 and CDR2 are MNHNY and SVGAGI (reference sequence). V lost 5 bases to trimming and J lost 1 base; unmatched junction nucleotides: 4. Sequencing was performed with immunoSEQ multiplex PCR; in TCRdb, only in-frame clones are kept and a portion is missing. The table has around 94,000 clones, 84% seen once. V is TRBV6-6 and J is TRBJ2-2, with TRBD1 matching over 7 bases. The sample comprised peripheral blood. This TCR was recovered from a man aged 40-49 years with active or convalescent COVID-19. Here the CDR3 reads CASSGRTGNTGELFF. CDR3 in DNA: TGTGCCAGCAGTGGTCGGACAGGGAACACCGGGGAGCTGTTTTTT.